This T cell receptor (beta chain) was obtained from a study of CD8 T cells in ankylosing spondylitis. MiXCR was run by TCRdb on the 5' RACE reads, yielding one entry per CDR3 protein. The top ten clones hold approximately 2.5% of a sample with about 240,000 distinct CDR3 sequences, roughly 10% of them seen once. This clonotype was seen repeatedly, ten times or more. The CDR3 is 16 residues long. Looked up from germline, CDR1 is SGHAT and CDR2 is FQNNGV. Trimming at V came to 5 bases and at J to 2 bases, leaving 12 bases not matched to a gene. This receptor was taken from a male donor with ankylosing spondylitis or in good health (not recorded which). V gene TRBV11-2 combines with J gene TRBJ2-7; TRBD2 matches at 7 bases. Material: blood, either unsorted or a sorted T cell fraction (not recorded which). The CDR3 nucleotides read TGTGCCAGCAGCGAGATCGGGAGGAGTTCCCCCTACGAGCAGTACTTC. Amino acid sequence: CASSEIGRSSPYEQYF.